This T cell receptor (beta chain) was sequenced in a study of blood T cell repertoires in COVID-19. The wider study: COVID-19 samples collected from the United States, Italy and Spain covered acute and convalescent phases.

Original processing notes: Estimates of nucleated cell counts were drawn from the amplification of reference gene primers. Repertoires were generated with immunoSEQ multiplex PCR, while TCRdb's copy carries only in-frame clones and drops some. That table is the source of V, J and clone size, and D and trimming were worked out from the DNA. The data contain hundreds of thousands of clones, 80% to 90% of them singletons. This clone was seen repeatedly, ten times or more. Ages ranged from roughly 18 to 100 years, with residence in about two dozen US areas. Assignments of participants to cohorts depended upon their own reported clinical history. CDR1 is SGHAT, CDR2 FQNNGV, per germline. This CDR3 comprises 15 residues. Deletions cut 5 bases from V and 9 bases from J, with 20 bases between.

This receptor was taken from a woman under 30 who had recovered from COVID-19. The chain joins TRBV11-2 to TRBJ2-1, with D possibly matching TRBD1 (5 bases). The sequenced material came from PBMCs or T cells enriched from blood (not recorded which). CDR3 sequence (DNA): TGTGCCAGCAGCGCCGACAGAGTACTTACAATTGAGCAGTTCTTC. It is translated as CASSADRVLTIEQFF.